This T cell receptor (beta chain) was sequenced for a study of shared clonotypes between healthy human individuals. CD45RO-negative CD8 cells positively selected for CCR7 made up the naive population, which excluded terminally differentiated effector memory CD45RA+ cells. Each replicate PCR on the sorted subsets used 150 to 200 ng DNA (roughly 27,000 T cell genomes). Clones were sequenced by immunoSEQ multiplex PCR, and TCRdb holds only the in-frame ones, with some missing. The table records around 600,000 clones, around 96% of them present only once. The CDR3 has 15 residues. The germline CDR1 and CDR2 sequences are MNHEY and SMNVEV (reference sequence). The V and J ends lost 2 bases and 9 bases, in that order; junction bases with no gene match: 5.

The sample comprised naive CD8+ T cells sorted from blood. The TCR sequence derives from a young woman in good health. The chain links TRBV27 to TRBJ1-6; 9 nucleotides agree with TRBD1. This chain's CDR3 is CASSLLGTGISPLHF. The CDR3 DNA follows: TGTGCCAGCAGTTTACTCGGGACAGGGATTTCACCCCTCCACTTT.